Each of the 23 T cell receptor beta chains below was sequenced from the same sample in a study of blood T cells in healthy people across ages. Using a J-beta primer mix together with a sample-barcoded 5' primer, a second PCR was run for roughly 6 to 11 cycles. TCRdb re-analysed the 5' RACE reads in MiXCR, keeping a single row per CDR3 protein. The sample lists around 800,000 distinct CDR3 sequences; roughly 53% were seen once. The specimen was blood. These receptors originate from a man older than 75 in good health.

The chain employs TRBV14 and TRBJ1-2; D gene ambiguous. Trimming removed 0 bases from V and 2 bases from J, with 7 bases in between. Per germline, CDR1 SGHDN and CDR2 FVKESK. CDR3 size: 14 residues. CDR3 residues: CASSQDLRNYGYTF. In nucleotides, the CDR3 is TGTGCCAGCAGCCAAGATCTGCGCAACTATGGCTACACCTTC.

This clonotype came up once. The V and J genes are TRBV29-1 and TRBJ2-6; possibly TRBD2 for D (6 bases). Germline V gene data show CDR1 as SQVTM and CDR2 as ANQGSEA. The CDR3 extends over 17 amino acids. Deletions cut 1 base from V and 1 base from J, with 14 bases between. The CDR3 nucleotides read TGCAGCGTTGAAGGGTGGGGGGACTGGTCTGGGGCCAACGTCCTGACTTTC. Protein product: CSVEGWGDWSGANVLTF.

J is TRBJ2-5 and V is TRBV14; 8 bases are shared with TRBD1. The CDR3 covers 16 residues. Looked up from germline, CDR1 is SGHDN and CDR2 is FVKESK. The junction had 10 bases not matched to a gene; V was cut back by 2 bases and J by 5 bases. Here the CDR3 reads CASSQYGRGPLETQYF. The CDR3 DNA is TGTGCCAGCAGCCAATACGGCAGGGGGCCGTTGGAGACCCAGTACTTC.

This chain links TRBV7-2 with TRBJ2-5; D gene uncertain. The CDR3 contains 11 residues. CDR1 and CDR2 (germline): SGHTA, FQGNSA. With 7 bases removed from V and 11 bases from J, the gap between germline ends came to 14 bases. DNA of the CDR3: TGTGCCAGCACCACGAACTATGAGCAGTACTTC. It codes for CASTTNYEQYF.

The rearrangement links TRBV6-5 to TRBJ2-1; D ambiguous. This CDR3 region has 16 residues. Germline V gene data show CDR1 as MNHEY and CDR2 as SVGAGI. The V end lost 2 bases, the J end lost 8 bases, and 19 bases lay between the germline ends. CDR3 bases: TGTGCCAGCAGTTACGCCGTTAATGTGGGTATCGATGAGCAGTTCTTC. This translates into CASSYAVNVGIDEQFF.

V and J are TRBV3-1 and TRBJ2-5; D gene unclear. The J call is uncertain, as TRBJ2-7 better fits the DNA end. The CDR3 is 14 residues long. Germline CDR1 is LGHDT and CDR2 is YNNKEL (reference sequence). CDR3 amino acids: CASSQEPLTGEQYF. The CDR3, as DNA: TGTGCCAGCAGCCAAGAACCGCTCACGGGCGAGCAGTACTTC.

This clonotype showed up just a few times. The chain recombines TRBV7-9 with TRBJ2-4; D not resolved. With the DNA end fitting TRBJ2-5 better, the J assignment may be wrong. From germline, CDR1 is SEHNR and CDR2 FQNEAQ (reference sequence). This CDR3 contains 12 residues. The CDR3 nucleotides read TGTGCCAGCAGCTTATCGATGGAGACCCAGTACTTC. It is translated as CASSLSMETQYF.

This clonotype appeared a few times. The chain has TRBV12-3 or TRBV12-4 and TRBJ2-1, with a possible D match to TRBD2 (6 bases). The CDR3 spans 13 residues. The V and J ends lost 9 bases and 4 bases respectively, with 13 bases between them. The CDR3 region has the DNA TGTGCCAGTAAGCCCCGGGAGTACAATGAGCAGTTCTTC. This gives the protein CASKPREYNEQFF.

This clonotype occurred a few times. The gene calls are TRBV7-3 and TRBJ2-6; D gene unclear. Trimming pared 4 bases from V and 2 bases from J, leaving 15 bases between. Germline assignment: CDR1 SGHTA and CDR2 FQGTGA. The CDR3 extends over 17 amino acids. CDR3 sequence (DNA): TGTGCCAGCAGCTCCTCCAACTGGGCAACTGGGGCCAACGTCCTGACTTTC. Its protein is CASSSSNWATGANVLTF. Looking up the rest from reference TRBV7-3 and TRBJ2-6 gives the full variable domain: GAGVSQTPSNKVTEKGKYVELRCDPISGHTALYWYRQSLGQGPEFLIYFQGTGAADDSGLPNDRFFAVRPEGSVSTLKIQRTERGDSAVYLCASSSSNWATGANVLTFGAGSRLTVL.

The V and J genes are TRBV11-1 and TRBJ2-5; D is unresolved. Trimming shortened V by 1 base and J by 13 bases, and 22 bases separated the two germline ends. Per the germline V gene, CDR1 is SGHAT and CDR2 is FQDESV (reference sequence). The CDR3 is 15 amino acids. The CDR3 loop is CASSLGGDPGNERYF. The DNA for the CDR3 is TGTGCCAGCAGCTTAGGTGGCGACCCAGGCAATGAGCGGTACTTC.

The chain's CDR3 is CATRGDTEAFF. The CDR3 region has the DNA TGTGCCACCAGGGGGGACACTGAAGCTTTCTTT. This chain connects TRBV10-3 to TRBJ1-1, with TRBD1 matching over 7 bases. Germline values: CDR1 ENHRY, CDR2 SYGVKD. With 10 bases clipped from V and 3 bases from J, the junction kept 2 bases outside the gene matches. The CDR3 totals 11 residues.

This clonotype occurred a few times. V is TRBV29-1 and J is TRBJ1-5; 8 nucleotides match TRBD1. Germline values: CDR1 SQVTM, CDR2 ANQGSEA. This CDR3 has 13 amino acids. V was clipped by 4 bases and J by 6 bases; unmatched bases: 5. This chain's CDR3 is CSVAQGASQPQHF. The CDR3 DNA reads TGCAGCGTTGCTCAGGGGGCAAGTCAGCCCCAGCATTTT.

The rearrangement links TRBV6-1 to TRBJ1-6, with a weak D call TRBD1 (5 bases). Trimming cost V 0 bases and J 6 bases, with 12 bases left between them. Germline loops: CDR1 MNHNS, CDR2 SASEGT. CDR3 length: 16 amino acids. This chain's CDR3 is CASSEAPGPRNSPLHF. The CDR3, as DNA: TGTGCCAGCAGTGAAGCCCCGGGACCGCGTAATTCACCCCTCCACTTT.

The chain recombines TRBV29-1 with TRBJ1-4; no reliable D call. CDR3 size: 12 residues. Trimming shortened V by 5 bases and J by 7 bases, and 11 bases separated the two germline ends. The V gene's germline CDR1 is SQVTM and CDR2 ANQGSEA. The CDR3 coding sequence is TGCAGCGTTTTGGGGAGATCTGAAAAACTGTTTTTT. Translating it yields CSVLGRSEKLFF.

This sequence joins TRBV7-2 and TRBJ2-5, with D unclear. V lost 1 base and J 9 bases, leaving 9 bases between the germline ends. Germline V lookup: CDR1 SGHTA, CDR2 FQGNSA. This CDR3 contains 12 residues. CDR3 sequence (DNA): TGTGCCAGCAGCTTAGGGCCGTTGCCCCAGTACTTC. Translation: CASSLGPLPQYF.

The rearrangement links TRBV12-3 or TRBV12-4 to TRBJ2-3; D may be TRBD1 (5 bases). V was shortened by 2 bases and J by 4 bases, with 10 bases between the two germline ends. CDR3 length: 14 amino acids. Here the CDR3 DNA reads TGTGCCAGCAGTTTAATAGGGGCCGCAGATACGCAGTATTTT. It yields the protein CASSLIGAADTQYF.

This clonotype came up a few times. CDR3 loop: CASTQRIGLWGTQYF. In DNA form, the CDR3 reads TGTGCCAGCACCCAGCGGATCGGGCTTTGGGGGACCCAGTACTTC. The V call is TRBV12-3 or TRBV12-4, the J call TRBJ2-5, with D tentatively TRBD2 (5 bases). The CDR3 contains 15 residues. The V gene lost 7 bases and the J gene lost 7 bases, with 22 bases spanning the gap.

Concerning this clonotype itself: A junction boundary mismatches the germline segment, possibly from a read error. The CDR3 reads CASSQDPGTPSSHNEQFF. As DNA, the CDR3 is TGTGCCAGCAGCCAAGATCCTGGGACTCCAAGCTCCCACAATGAGCAGTTCTTC. The chain employs TRBV4-2 and TRBJ2-1; tentative D call: TRBD2 (6 bases). The length of the CDR3 is 18 residues. In germline, CDR1 is LGHNA, CDR2 YNFKEQ.

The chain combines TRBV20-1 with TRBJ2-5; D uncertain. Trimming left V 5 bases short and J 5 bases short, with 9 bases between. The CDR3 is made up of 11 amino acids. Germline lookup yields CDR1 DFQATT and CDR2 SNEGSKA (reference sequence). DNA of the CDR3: TGCAGTGCTCCCCAACCCGAGACCCAGTACTTC. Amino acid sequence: CSAPQPETQYF.

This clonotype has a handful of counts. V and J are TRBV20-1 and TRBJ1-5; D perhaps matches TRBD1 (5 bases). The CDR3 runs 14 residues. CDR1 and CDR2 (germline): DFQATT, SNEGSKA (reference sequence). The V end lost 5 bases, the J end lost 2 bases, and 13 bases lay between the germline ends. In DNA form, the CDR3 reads TGCAGTGCTGGGGGGGACGCCCGCAATCAGCCCCAGCATTTT. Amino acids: CSAGGDARNQPQHF.

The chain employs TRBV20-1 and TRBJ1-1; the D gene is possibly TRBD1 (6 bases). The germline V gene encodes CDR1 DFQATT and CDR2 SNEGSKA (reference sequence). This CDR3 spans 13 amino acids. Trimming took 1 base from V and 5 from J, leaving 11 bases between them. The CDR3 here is CSARGTGRTEAFF. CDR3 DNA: TGCAGTGCTAGAGGAACAGGGCGAACTGAAGCTTTCTTT.

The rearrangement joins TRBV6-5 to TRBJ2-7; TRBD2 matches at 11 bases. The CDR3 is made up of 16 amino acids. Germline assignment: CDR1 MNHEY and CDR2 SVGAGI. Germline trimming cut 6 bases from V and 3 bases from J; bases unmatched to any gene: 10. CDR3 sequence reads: CASSSSSGLAVYEQYF. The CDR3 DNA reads TGTGCCAGCAGCTCTTCATCGGGACTAGCGGTCTACGAGCAGTACTTC.

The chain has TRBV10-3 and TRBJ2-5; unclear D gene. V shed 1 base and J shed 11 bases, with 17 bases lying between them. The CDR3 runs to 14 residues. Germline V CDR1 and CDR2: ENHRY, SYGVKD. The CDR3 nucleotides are TGTGCCATCAGTGAGTTTGACGTATCCTACAAGCAGTACTTC. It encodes CAISEFDVSYKQYF.